What follows is one T cell receptor (beta chain) and its context. The data were obtained in a study of shared clonotypes between healthy human individuals. The junction had 6 bases not matched to a gene; V was cut back by 5 bases and J by 5 bases. The CDR3 extends over 14 amino acids. Germline CDR1 is PRHDT and CDR2 is FYEKMQ (reference sequence). CD8 cells classed as naive were CD45RO-negative and positively selected for CCR7, excluding terminally differentiated effector memory CD45RA+ cells. Data came from immunoSEQ multiplex PCR; TCRdb stores just in-frame clones and leaves some out. The sample comprises hundreds of thousands of clones, approximately 95% of which are singletons, and over 0.1% rests with the top ten.

Sequenced material: naive CD8+ T cells sorted from blood. This TCR derives from a woman aged 25 to 39 in good health. This sequence joins TRBV13 and TRBJ2-7, with 10 bases matching TRBD1. CDR3 sequence: CASSRTGGSDEQYF. CDR3 DNA sequence: TGTGCCAGCAGCCGGACAGGGGGGAGCGACGAGCAGTACTTC.